This T cell receptor beta chain was recovered during a study of CD8 T cells in Susac syndrome. The study's findings and limits: The study's TCR sequencing and HLA analysis covered a relatively small number of individuals, and the study acknowledged this.

This clonotype was recorded a few times. Antigen: not known. From blood CD8+ and CD4+ T cells, TCR beta sequences were generated. The multiple sclerosis control cohort comprised treatment-naive individuals presenting with stable or active relapsing-remitting disease. Reverse transcription of roughly 0.5 to 1 ug RNA was performed with random hexamers. Across 54 Vbeta and 13 Jbeta, TCR beta CDR3 was amplified with immunoSEQ multiplex PCR. TCRdb processed the immunoSEQ multiplex PCR reads anew with MiXCR; each CDR3 protein has one entry. The profile shows 200,000 to 250,000 distinct CDR3 sequences, roughly 92% of them singletons. Input material: CD8+ T cells from PBMCs. The source is a human donor with multiple sclerosis.

CDR3 protein: CASSPLAGTHNEQFF. CDR3 bases: TGCGCCAGCAGCCCTCTGGCAGGCACCCACAATGAGCAGTTCTTC. The rearrangement links TRBV4-3 to TRBJ2-1; D uncertain. Germline V gives CDR1 LGHNA, CDR2 YSLEER. V lost 4 bases and J lost 5, with 15 bases in between. This CDR3 region has 15 residues.